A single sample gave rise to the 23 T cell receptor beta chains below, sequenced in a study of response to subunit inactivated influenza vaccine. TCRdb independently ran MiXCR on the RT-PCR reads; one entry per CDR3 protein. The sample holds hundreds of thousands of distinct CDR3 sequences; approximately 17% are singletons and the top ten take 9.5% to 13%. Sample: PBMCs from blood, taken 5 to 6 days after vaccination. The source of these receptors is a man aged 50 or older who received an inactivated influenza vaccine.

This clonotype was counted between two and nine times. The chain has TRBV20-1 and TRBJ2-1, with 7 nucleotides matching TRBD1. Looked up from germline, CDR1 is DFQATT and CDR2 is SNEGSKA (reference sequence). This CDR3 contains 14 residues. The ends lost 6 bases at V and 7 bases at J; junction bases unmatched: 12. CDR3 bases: TGCAGTGCCGAGAGGGGGCCGATAGGAAATGAGCAGTTCTTC. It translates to CSAERGPIGNEQFF.

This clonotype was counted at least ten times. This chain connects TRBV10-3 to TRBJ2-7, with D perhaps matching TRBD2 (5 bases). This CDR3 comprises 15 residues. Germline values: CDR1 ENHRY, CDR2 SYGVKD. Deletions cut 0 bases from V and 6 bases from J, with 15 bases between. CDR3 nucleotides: TGTGCCATCAGTGAGTCGACTACGATATGGGGCGAGCAGTACTTC. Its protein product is CAISESTTIWGEQYF.

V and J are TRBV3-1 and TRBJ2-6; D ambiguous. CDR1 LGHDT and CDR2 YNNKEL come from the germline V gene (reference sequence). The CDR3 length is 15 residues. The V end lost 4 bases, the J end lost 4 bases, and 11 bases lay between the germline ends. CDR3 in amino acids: CASSRMWRGANVLTF. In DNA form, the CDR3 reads TGTGCCAGCAGCCGTATGTGGCGCGGGGCCAACGTCCTGACTTTC.

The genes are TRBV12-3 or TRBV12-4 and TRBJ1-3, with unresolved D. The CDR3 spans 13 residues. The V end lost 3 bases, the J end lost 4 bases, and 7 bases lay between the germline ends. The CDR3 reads CASSFSDGNTIYF. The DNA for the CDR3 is TGTGCCAGCAGTTTTTCGGACGGAAACACCATATATTTT.

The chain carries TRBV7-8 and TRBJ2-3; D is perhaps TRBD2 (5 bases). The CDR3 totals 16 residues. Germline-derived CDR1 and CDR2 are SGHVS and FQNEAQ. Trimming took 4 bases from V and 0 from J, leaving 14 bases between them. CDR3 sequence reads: CASSSRWTPSTDTQYF. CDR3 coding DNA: TGTGCCAGCAGCTCAAGATGGACTCCGAGCACAGATACGCAGTATTTT.

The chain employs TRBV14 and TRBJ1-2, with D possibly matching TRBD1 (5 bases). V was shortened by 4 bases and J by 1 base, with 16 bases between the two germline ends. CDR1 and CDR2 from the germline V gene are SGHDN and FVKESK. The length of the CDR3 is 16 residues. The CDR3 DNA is TGTGCCAGCAGCCGACGTTCGGGGGGGATTAACTATGGCTACACCTTC. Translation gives CASSRRSGGINYGYTF. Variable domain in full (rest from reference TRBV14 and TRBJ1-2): EAGVTQFPSHSVIEKGQTVTLRCDPISGHDNLYWYRRVMGKEIKFLLHFVKESKQDESGMPNNRFLAERTGGTYSTLKVQPAELEDSGVYFCASSRRSGGINYGYTFGSGTRLTVV.

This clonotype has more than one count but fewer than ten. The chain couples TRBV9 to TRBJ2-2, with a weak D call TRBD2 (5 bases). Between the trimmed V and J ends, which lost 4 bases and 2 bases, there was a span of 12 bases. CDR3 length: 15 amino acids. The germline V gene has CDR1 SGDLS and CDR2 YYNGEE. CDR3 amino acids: CASSPTSGNTGELFF. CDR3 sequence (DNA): TGTGCCAGCAGCCCTACGAGCGGAAACACCGGGGAGCTGTTTTTT.

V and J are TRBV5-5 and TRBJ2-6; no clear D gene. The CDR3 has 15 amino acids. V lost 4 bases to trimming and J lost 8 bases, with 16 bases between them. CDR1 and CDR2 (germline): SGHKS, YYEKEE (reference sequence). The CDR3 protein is CASSGTFGRTNVLTF. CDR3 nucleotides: TGTGCCAGCAGCGGAACCTTTGGCAGAACCAACGTCCTGACTTTC.

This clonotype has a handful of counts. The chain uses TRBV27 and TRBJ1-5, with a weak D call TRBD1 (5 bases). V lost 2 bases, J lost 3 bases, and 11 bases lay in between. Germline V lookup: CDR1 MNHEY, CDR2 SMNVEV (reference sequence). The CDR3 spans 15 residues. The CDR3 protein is CASSLMGEPNQPQHF. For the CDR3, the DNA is TGTGCCAGCAGTTTAATGGGGGAGCCCAATCAGCCCCAGCATTTT.

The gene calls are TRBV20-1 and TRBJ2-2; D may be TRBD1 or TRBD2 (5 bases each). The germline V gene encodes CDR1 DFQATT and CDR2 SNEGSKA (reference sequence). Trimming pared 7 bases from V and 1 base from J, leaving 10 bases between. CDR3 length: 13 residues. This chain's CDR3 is CSVLGENTGELFF. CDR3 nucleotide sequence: TGCAGTGTGTTGGGGGAGAACACCGGGGAGCTGTTTTTT.

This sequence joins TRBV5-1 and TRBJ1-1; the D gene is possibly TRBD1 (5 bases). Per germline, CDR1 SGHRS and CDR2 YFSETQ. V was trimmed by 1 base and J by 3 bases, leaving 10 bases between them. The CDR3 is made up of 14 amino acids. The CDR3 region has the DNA TGCGCCAGCAGCTTGTGGCAGGGAGACACTGAAGCTTTCTTT. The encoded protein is CASSLWQGDTEAFF. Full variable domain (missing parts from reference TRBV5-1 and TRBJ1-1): KAGVTQTPRYLIKTRGQQVTLSCSPISGHRSVSWYQQTPGQGLQFLFEYFSETQRNKGNFPGRFSGRQFSNSRSEMNVSTLELGDSALYLCASSLWQGDTEAFFGQGTRLTVV.

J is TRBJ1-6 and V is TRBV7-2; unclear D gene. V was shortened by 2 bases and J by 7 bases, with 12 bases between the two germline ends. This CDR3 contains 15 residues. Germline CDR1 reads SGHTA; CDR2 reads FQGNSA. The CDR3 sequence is CASSLRPVMNSPLHF. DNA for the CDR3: TGTGCCAGCAGCTTACGGCCGGTTATGAATTCACCCCTCCACTTT.

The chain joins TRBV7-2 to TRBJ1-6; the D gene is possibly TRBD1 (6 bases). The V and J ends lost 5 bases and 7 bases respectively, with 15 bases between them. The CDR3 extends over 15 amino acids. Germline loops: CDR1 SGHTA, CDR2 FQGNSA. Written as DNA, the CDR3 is TGTGCCAGCAGCACAGGACAGACCTCGAATTCACCCCTCCACTTT. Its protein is CASSTGQTSNSPLHF.

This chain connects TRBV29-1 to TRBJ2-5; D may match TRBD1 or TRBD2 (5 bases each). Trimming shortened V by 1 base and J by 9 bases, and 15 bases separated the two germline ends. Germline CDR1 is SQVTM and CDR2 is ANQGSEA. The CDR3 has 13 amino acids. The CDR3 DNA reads TGCAGCGTTGAAGGGGGCGCATCCGGGGCCCAGTACTTC. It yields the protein CSVEGGASGAQYF.

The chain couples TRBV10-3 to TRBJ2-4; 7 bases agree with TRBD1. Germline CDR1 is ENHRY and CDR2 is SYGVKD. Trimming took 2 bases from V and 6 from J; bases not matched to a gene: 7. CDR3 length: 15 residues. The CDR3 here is CAISEPRGTTNIQYF. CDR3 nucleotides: TGTGCCATCAGTGAGCCCAGGGGGACCACAAACATTCAGTACTTC.

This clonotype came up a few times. CDR3 nucleotides: TGTGCCAGCAGTGTGGGTGAGAGTTCCTACAATGAGCAGTTCTTC. Encoded protein: CASSVGESSYNEQFF. This chain uses TRBV2 with TRBJ2-1; D unclear. Germline V gives CDR1 SNHLY, CDR2 FYNNEI. This CDR3 has 15 residues. Between the trimmed V and J ends, which lost 4 bases and 1 base, there was a span of 11 bases.

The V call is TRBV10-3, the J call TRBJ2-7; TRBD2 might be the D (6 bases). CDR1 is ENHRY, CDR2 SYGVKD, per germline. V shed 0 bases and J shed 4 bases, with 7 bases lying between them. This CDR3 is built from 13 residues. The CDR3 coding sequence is TGTGCCATCAGTGAGTCGCGGGATTACGAGCAGTACTTC. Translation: CAISESRDYEQYF.

The CDR3 DNA follows: TGCAGTGCTAGCGGACTAGCGGGAAGGGTCGAGCAGTACTTC. Translating it yields CSASGLAGRVEQYF. The V gene is TRBV20-1, the J gene TRBJ2-7, with 12 bases aligning to TRBD2. Germline V lookup: CDR1 DFQATT, CDR2 SNEGSKA (reference sequence). Trimming cost V 3 bases and J 6 bases; bases outside gene matches: 6. The CDR3 consists of 14 residues.

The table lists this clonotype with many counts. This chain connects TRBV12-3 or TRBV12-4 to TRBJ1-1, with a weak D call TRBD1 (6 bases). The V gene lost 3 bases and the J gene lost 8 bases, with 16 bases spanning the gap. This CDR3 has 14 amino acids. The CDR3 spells CASSFDIRDKEAFF. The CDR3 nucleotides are TGTGCCAGCAGTTTTGATATTCGGGACAAGGAAGCTTTCTTT.

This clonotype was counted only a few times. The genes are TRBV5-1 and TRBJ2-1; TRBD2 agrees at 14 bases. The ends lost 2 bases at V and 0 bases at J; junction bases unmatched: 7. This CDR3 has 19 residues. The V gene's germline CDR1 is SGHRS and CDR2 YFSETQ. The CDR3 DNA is TGCGCCAGCAGCTTATTTAAAGGACTAGCGGGAGGCTCCTACAATGAGCAGTTCTTC. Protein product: CASSLFKGLAGGSYNEQFF.

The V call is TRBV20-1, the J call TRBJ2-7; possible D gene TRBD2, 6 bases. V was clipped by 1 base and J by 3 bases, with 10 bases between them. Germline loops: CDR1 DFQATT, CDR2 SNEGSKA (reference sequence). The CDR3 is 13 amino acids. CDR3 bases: TGCAGTGCTAGAGTGGGACTCGACTACGAGCAGTACTTC. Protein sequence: CSARVGLDYEQYF.

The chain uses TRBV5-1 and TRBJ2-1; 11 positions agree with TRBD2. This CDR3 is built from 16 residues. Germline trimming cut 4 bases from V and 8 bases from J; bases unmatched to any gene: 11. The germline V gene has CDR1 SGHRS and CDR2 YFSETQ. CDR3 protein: CASSGISGGAGDEQFF. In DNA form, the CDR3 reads TGCGCCAGCAGCGGTATTAGCGGGGGGGCCGGGGATGAGCAGTTCTTC.

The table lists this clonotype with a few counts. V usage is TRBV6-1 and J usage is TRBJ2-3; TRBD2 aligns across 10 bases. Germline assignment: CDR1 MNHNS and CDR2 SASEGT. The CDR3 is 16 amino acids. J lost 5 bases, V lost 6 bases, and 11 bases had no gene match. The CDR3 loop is CASSRTRLAGVDTQYF. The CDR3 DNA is TGTGCCAGCAGCCGAACAAGGCTAGCGGGAGTAGATACGCAGTATTTT.